This T cell receptor beta chain was sequenced in a study of blood T cells in healthy people across ages. Study overall: Researchers report that template switching captured about one barcoded beta molecule per two T cells.

Primed by a sample-barcoded 5' primer and a J-beta primer mix, a second PCR proceeded for about 7 to 11 cycles. TCRdb called the 5' RACE reads again in MiXCR, with one record for every CDR3 protein. The sample contains about 930,000 distinct CDR3 sequences, almost 30% of which appear only once. This clonotype has more than one count but fewer than ten. As yet, its antigen is unknown. Findings and caveats of the study: Older age coincided with a roughly linear decline in TCR beta diversity per million T cells.

These same records also appear under a second study, on T cells of mothers and their children.

The TCR originated in a woman in her thirties or forties in good health. The sequenced material came from blood.

CDR3 nucleotide sequence: TGTGCCAGCTCGCCCCAGGACGGAGACTATGGCTACACCTTC. It encodes CASSPQDGDYGYTF. The chain employs TRBV18 and TRBJ1-2; D uncertain. The CDR3 is 14 residues long. The ends were cut back, 6 bases at V and 3 bases at J, with 14 bases in the middle. CDR1 and CDR2 (germline): KGHSH, LQKENI.